The 14 T cell receptor beta chains presented below share a single source sample, sequenced in a study of T cell changes during pregnancy in multiple sclerosis. TCRdb keeps only in-frame clones here, not all; method: immunoSEQ multiplex PCR. The sample has tens of thousands of clones; around 90% are singletons. Specimen: peripheral blood, collected before pregnancy. Every receptor here comes from a female donor with multiple sclerosis, enrolled in a pregnancy study.

This chain joins TRBV9 and TRBJ2-7, with D possibly being TRBD1 (6 bases). The CDR3 is made up of 16 amino acids. From germline, CDR1 is SGDLS and CDR2 YYNGEE. Trimming shortened V by 2 bases and J by 3 bases, and 18 bases separated the two germline ends. The CDR3 DNA follows: TGTGCCAGCAGCGTGGGGGACACCCAAATCGGCTACGAGCAGTACTTC. It yields the protein CASSVGDTQIGYEQYF.

The chain recombines TRBV19 with TRBJ2-7; TRBD1 aligns across 7 bases. CDR1 and CDR2 from the germline V gene are LNHDA and SQIVND (reference sequence). The CDR3 consists of 13 residues. The J segment lost 6 bases and the V segment lost 3 bases, leaving 5 bases of the junction unmatched. The CDR3 spells CASSILSGGEQYF. The CDR3 DNA follows: TGTGCCAGTAGTATCTTATCAGGGGGCGAGCAGTACTTC.

The V and J genes are TRBV19 and TRBJ2-1, with 9 bases aligning to TRBD1. Trimming at V came to 5 bases and at J to 5 bases, leaving 13 bases not matched to a gene. The CDR3 is 17 amino acids. Germline V gives CDR1 LNHDA, CDR2 SQIVND (reference sequence). The CDR3 coding sequence is TGTGCCAGTAGTGCACGGGCGGGACAGGGTCGCCACAATGAGCAGTTCTTC. This sequence encodes CASSARAGQGRHNEQFF. The whole variable domain, remainder taken from reference TRBV19 and TRBJ2-1, is DGGITQSPKYLFRKEGQNVTLSCEQNLNHDAMYWYRQDPGQGLRLIYYSQIVNDFQKGDIAEGYSVSREKKESFPLTVTSAQKNPTAFYLCASSARAGQGRHNEQFFGPGTRLTVL.

The chain uses TRBV28 and TRBJ2-2, with 7 positions matching TRBD1. Germline V CDR1 and CDR2: MDHEN, SYDVKM. Trimming removed 3 bases from V and 6 bases from J; junction bases left unmatched: 1. This CDR3 has 13 residues. The CDR3 loop reads CASSLQGAGELFF. In nucleotides, the CDR3 is TGTGCCAGCAGTTTGCAGGGGGCCGGGGAGCTGTTTTTT.

The chain is built from TRBV27 and TRBJ2-5; the D is unclear. CDR1 is MNHEY, CDR2 SMNVEV, per germline (reference sequence). The CDR3 is made up of 12 amino acids. Trimming took 8 bases from V and 7 from J, leaving 14 bases between them. CDR3 DNA sequence: TGTGCCAGCGGCCCCGGGTTCGGGACCCAGTACTTC. It is translated as CASGPGFGTQYF.

The chain is built from TRBV10-3 and TRBJ2-7; TRBD2 might be the D (5 bases). The CDR3 contains 14 residues. Germline CDR1 is ENHRY and CDR2 is SYGVKD. The germline V and J ends were trimmed by 3 bases and 4 bases, with 13 bases remaining between them. CDR3 sequence: CAISERGSGYEQYF. The CDR3 bases are TGTGCCATCAGTGAACGTGGGTCGGGGTACGAGCAGTACTTC.

The rearrangement joins TRBV28 to TRBJ1-4, with a weak D call TRBD1 (6 bases). CDR3 length: 15 amino acids. Germline-derived CDR1 and CDR2 are MDHEN and SYDVKM. V was pared by 5 bases and J by 3 bases, with 13 bases between. The CDR3 bases are TGTGCCAGCAGTCTCCCCACAGGGTCTAATGAAAAACTGTTTTTT. This sequence encodes CASSLPTGSNEKLFF.

Here the CDR3 reads CASSLFAKPTVGGTQYF. CDR3 sequence (DNA): TGTGCCAGCAGTTTATTTGCCAAACCCACGGTTGGTGGGACCCAGTACTTC. V is TRBV27 and J is TRBJ2-5; D gene ambiguous. With 1 base removed from V and 7 bases from J, the gap between germline ends came to 22 bases. This CDR3 comprises 17 residues. Germline V CDR1 and CDR2: MNHEY, SMNVEV (reference sequence).

CDR3 residues: CASSSSATGGVSGRARNEQFF. DNA of the CDR3: TGTGCCAGCAGTTCCTCGGCAACAGGGGGAGTTAGCGGGAGGGCCAGGAATGAGCAGTTCTTC. The chain has TRBV27 and TRBJ2-1; 11 nucleotides line up with TRBD2. This CDR3 has 21 residues. The germline V gene encodes CDR1 MNHEY and CDR2 SMNVEV (reference sequence). V lost 4 bases, J lost 7 bases, and 24 bases stayed unmatched.

The chain has TRBV2 and TRBJ1-2; D gene uncertain. Deletions cut 6 bases from V and 3 bases from J, with 11 bases between. The CDR3 is made up of 13 amino acids. The germline V gene encodes CDR1 SNHLY and CDR2 FYNNEI. The CDR3 is CASSLKRDYGYTF. Written as DNA, the CDR3 is TGTGCCAGCAGCTTAAAACGGGACTATGGCTACACCTTC.

This sequence joins TRBV27 and TRBJ2-7; D is possibly TRBD2 (5 bases). CDR1 and CDR2 (germline): MNHEY, SMNVEV (reference sequence). The V end was cut by 6 bases, the J end by 2 bases, with 11 bases between. This CDR3 contains 13 residues. CDR3 in DNA: TGTGCCAGCAGCTGGACCGGGGCCTACGAGCAGTACTTC. It translates to CASSWTGAYEQYF.

The chain couples TRBV28 to TRBJ2-3; no firm D call. Germline V gene data show CDR1 as MDHEN and CDR2 as SYDVKM. V was trimmed by 3 bases and J by 0 bases, leaving 16 bases between them. The CDR3 loop spans 17 amino acids. CDR3: CASSFVPRHTSTDTQYF. The CDR3 DNA follows: TGTGCCAGCAGTTTTGTCCCCCGACACACTAGCACAGATACGCAGTATTTT.

V usage is TRBV5-6 and J usage is TRBJ1-2; 9 bases match TRBD1. The CDR3 totals 14 residues. The germline CDR1 and CDR2 sequences are SGHDT and YYEEEE. With 4 bases clipped from V and 4 bases from J, the junction kept 5 bases outside the gene matches. Here the CDR3 reads CASSPTGGGYGYTF. In nucleotides, the CDR3 is TGTGCCAGCAGCCCCACAGGGGGCGGCTATGGCTACACCTTC.

The rearrangement links TRBV29-1 to TRBJ2-2; TRBD2 agrees at 9 bases. The V gene end was trimmed by 4 bases and the J gene end by 5 bases; junction bases not matched to a gene: 8. Looked up from germline, CDR1 is SQVTM and CDR2 is ANQGSEA. This CDR3 is built from 15 residues. DNA for the CDR3: TGCAGCGTTGTTGGGGTTAGCGGGAGAACCGGGGAGCTGTTTTTT. It codes for CSVVGVSGRTGELFF.